The 19 T cell receptor beta chains listed next were all sequenced from one sample in a study of blood T cell repertoires in COVID-19. Assay used: immunoSEQ multiplex PCR; TCRdb lists only in-frame clones, some missing. The sample has around 70,000 clones, roughly 90% seen once. Sequencing was carried out using peripheral blood. The receptors here all came from a woman aged 55-70 years with active COVID-19.

V is TRBV2 and J is TRBJ2-1, with 11 positions matching TRBD2. The CDR3 runs to 15 residues. Per germline, CDR1 SNHLY and CDR2 FYNNEI. After removal of 5 bases from V and 1 base from J, the junction contained 1 base not matched to a gene. The DNA for the CDR3 is TGTGCCAGCAGTTTAGCGGGAGGGTCCTACAATGAGCAGTTCTTC. Residues: CASSLAGGSYNEQFF.

The CDR3 nucleotides are TGTGCCTGGACAGCCGGAGGGGCGAACACCGGGGAGCTGTTTTTT. Amino acid sequence: CAWTAGGANTGELFF. This rearrangement joins TRBV30 to TRBJ2-2, with D tentatively TRBD2 (6 bases). This CDR3 has 15 amino acids. Trimming stripped 4 bases from V and 0 bases from J, with 12 bases between. In germline, CDR1 is GTSNPN, CDR2 SVGIG (reference sequence).

The chain uses TRBV4-2 and TRBJ2-2, with 7 bases fitting TRBD2. The germline V gene encodes CDR1 LGHNA and CDR2 YNFKEQ. V shed 5 bases, J shed 5 bases, and the junction held 17 bases outside the gene matches. CDR3 length equals 18 residues. In DNA form, the CDR3 reads TGTGCCAGCAGCTCCAACCCGGTGGGCGGGGGATCAACCGGGGAGCTGTTTTTT. Translation gives CASSSNPVGGGSTGELFF.

In its sample, this clone was seen a few times. The rearrangement links TRBV7-8 to TRBJ1-1; the D is unclear. CDR1 is SGHVS and CDR2 is FQNEAQ in the germline V gene. Trimming shortened V by 0 bases and J by 5 bases, and 16 bases separated the two germline ends. The CDR3 contains 16 residues. CDR3 region: CASSLAKLTADTEAFF. In nucleotides, the CDR3 is TGTGCCAGCAGCTTAGCGAAGTTAACAGCTGATACTGAAGCTTTCTTT.

The chain is built from TRBV6-5 and TRBJ2-1; the match to TRBD2 covers 9 bases. The CDR3 sequence is 14 residues long. Per germline, CDR1 MNHEY and CDR2 SVGAGI. V dropped 6 bases and J dropped 5; count of bases not matched to a gene: 5. CDR3 region: CASRRPSGNNEQFF. The CDR3 DNA is TGTGCCAGCAGACGTCCTAGCGGGAACAATGAGCAGTTCTTC.

This clone was observed a handful of times. The rearrangement joins TRBV27 to TRBJ1-3; possible D gene TRBD1, 5 bases. Germline CDR1 is MNHEY and CDR2 is SMNVEV (reference sequence). V lost 4 bases, J lost 4 bases, and 17 bases lay in between. CDR3 length: 16 amino acids. In DNA, the CDR3 is TGTGCCAGCAGTTCCTCGGGGGGGTCGGGAGGAAACACCATATATTTT. The encoded protein is CASSSSGGSGGNTIYF.

The rearrangement uses TRBV6-6 and TRBJ1-5; 10 bases line up with TRBD1. Germline CDR1 MNHNY, CDR2 SVGAGI (reference sequence). The J segment lost 1 base and the V segment lost 5 bases, leaving 11 bases of the junction unmatched. The CDR3 consists of 18 residues. In DNA form, the CDR3 reads TGTGCCAGCAGTCGACCGGGACAGGGGTTAAGGAGCAATCAGCCCCAGCATTTT. Residues: CASSRPGQGLRSNQPQHF.

The chain uses TRBV7-9 and TRBJ2-7; 8 nucleotides line up with TRBD2. The trim removed 5 bases at V and 5 bases at J, leaving 11 bases unmatched. The CDR3 sequence is 15 residues long. Germline V gives CDR1 SEHNR, CDR2 FQNEAQ (reference sequence). CDR3 residues: CASSPMTGRAHEQYF. For the CDR3, the DNA is TGTGCCAGCAGCCCCATGACCGGGAGGGCCCACGAGCAGTACTTC.

The chain is built from TRBV3-1 (or the pseudogene TRBV3-2) and TRBJ2-1; D not certain. The V and J ends lost 1 base and 5 bases respectively, with 6 bases between them. CDR3 length: 13 residues. In germline, CDR1 is LGHDT, CDR2 YNNKEL (reference sequence). The CDR3 DNA reads as TGTGCCAGCAGCCAAGCCGCGGACAATGAGCAGTTCTTC. It translates to CASSQAADNEQFF.

V gene TRBV30 combines with J gene TRBJ2-1; TRBD2 might be the D (5 bases). The CDR3 runs to 13 residues. Per germline, CDR1 GTSNPN and CDR2 SVGIG (reference sequence). Trimming removed 2 bases at V and 15 bases at J, with 20 bases between. The CDR3 sequence is CAWSFSRGAPSFF. The CDR3 coding sequence is TGTGCCTGGAGTTTCTCCCGGGGAGCCCCGTCGTTCTTC.

The V and J genes are TRBV2 and TRBJ1-2, with D possibly TRBD1 on 5 matching bases. Germline V gives CDR1 SNHLY, CDR2 FYNNEI. V lost 6 bases and J 1 base, leaving 18 bases between the germline ends. This CDR3 has 16 amino acids. The CDR3 reads CASSARAVEFNYGYTF. Here the CDR3 DNA reads TGTGCCAGCAGCGCCAGGGCAGTGGAATTTAACTATGGCTACACCTTC.

The chain employs TRBV11-2 and TRBJ2-7; possible D gene TRBD1, 6 bases. V shed 5 bases and J shed 6 bases, with 20 bases lying between them. Germline CDR1 reads SGHAT; CDR2 reads FQNNGV. The CDR3 loop spans 15 amino acids. CDR3 DNA sequence: TGTGCCAGCAGCCGGCAACAGGGACCAAGCGGCGAGCAGTACTTC. Amino acid sequence: CASSRQQGPSGEQYF.

The V gene is TRBV30, the J gene TRBJ2-1, with 12 bases that match TRBD2. The CDR3 length is 14 residues. The germline V gene encodes CDR1 GTSNPN and CDR2 SVGIG (reference sequence). Germline trimming cut 3 bases from V and 7 bases from J; bases unmatched to any gene: 4. The CDR3: CAWRGLAGGNEQFF. In nucleotides, the CDR3 is TGTGCCTGGAGGGGGCTAGCGGGAGGGAATGAGCAGTTCTTC.

CDR3 DNA sequence: TGTGCCAGTCGGACAGGGGGTAAGTTCTTC. It yields the protein CASRTGGKFF. V is TRBV21-1 and J is TRBJ2-1; the DNA was not compared with TRBD1, the D call given in the table. TRBV21-1 is a documented pseudogene. The CDR3 sequence is 10 residues long.

This CDR3 is CSVAGGRGQPQHF. As DNA, the CDR3 is TGCAGCGTGGCAGGGGGCCGGGGGCAGCCCCAGCATTTT. J is TRBJ1-5 and V is TRBV29-1; 8 nucleotides align to TRBD1. The ends lost 6 bases at V and 7 bases at J; junction bases unmatched: 8. This CDR3 is 13 amino acids long. The germline V gene encodes CDR1 SQVTM and CDR2 ANQGSEA.

The chain couples TRBV23-1 to TRBJ1-1, with a possible D match to TRBD1 (5 bases). TRBV23-1 is recorded as an ORF, its role being uncertain. The CDR3 is 16 amino acids. With 3 bases removed from V and 0 bases from J, the gap between germline ends came to 14 bases. The chain's CDR3 is CASSHPGQPMNTEAFF. CDR3 coding DNA: TGCGCCAGCAGTCATCCCGGACAACCGATGAACACTGAAGCTTTCTTT.

The chain joins TRBV7-2 to TRBJ2-1, with 8 nucleotides matching TRBD2. Germline V gene lookup returns CDR1 SGHTA and CDR2 FQGNSA. V dropped 5 bases and J dropped 4; count of bases not matched to a gene: 7. This CDR3 region has 15 residues. The CDR3 reads CASSLSGSGYNEQFF. In nucleotides, the CDR3 is TGTGCCAGCAGCCTGAGCGGGAGTGGGTACAATGAGCAGTTCTTC.

A single count supports this clone. The gene calls are TRBV7-8 and TRBJ2-1, with 11 bases matching TRBD2. Germline V lookup: CDR1 SGHVS, CDR2 FQNEAQ. The CDR3 loop spans 15 amino acids. Trimming took 1 base from V and 8 from J; bases not matched to a gene: 4. The CDR3 nucleotides read TGTGCCAGCAGCTTAGTTAGCGGGAGGGCCCATGAGCAGTTCTTC. Residues: CASSLVSGRAHEQFF.

This sequence joins TRBV15 and TRBJ1-5; 9 positions agree with TRBD1. V shed 6 bases and J 0 bases; nucleotides not matched to a gene: 3. This CDR3 region has 15 residues. Germline V gene data show CDR1 as LNHNV and CDR2 as YYDKDF (reference sequence). The CDR3 loop is CATRRDRVSNQPQHF. The CDR3 region has the DNA TGTGCCACCAGAAGGGACAGGGTTAGCAATCAGCCCCAGCATTTT. The full variable domain, rest sourced from reference TRBV15 and TRBJ1-5, is DAMVIQNPRYQVTQFGKPVTLSCSQTLNHNVMYWYQQKSSQAPKLLFHYYDKDFNNEADTPDNFQSRRPNTSFCFLDIRSPGLGDTAMYLCATRRDRVSNQPQHFGDGTRLSIL.